The 28 T cell receptor beta chains given below trace back to one sample, sequenced in a study of shared clonotypes between healthy human individuals (dated by TCRdb to between 2020 and 2021). The library was made by the immunoSEQ multiplex PCR assay. The table comes from immuneACCESS by way of TCRdb, which keeps in-frame sequences with V and J called. Part of the clones is missing from these tables; in studies checked, under half for an unresolved V gene and the rest for unknown reasons. The sample records 550,000 to 850,000 clones, roughly 70% of which are singletons. Over 1.5% of the sample is held by the ten biggest clonotypes. Sequenced: memory CD4+ T cells sorted from blood. The cell subset or site label of this sample denotes: CD45RA-negative fraction. The receptors derive from a woman in her 30s in good health.

The chain has TRBV19 and TRBJ2-7, with D perhaps given as TRBD1 or TRBD2 (5 bases each). Germline V lookup: CDR1 LNHDA, CDR2 SQIVND (reference sequence). The CDR3 is 15 residues long. V was clipped by 1 base and J by 1 base, with 11 bases between them. In nucleotides, the CDR3 is TGTGCCAGTAGTATAGGGGACGCGTCATCCTACGAGCAGTACTTC. It specifies CASSIGDASSYEQYF.

The chain recombines TRBV4-1 with TRBJ1-4; unclear D gene. There are 16 residues in the CDR3. V was clipped by 0 bases and J by 2 bases, with 10 bases between them. CDR1 and CDR2 from the germline V gene are MGHRA and YSYEKL. CDR3 DNA sequence: TGCGCCAGCAGCCAAGAAGCAGCAAGGACTAATGAAAAACTGTTTTTT. It encodes CASSQEAARTNEKLFF.

The gene calls are TRBV7-9 and TRBJ1-2, with 9 bases fitting TRBD1. The junction had 5 bases not matched to a gene; V was cut back by 1 base and J by 8 bases. The CDR3 loop spans 14 amino acids. Looked up from germline, CDR1 is SEHNR and CDR2 is FQNEAQ (reference sequence). For the CDR3, the DNA is TGTGCCAGCAGCTTAGGGGACAGGGATGAAGGCTACACCTTC. It is translated as CASSLGDRDEGYTF.

The chain uses TRBV11-2 and TRBJ1-2; D is ambiguous. Germline CDR1 SGHAT, CDR2 FQNNGV. The CDR3 sequence is 13 residues long. The germline V and J ends were trimmed by 1 base and 4 bases, with 7 bases remaining between them. The CDR3, as DNA: TGTGCCAGCAGCTTAGCAGGTTCCTATGGCTACACCTTC. Its protein is CASSLAGSYGYTF.

The chain has TRBV7-2 and TRBJ1-2, with 7 bases identical to TRBD1. J lost 2 bases, V lost 2 bases, and 2 bases had no gene match. Germline values: CDR1 SGHTA, CDR2 FQGNSA. The CDR3 consists of 14 residues. The CDR3 sequence: CASSLSTGNYGYTF. DNA for the CDR3: TGTGCCAGCAGCTTATCGACAGGGAACTATGGCTACACCTTC.

This clone showed up many times. This chain uses TRBV2 with TRBJ2-2; 8 nucleotides agree with TRBD1. Germline V gives CDR1 SNHLY, CDR2 FYNNEI. Losses at the gene ends were 3 bases for V and 7 bases for J; bases not matched to a gene: 7. The CDR3 consists of 15 residues. The DNA for the CDR3 is TGTGCCAGCAGTGACGCAGGGGGCTATGTCGGGGAGCTGTTTTTT. It specifies CASSDAGGYVGELFF.

J is TRBJ2-1 and V is TRBV1; the DNA was not compared with TRBD2, the D call given in the table. TRBV1 is annotated as a pseudogene. The CDR3 sequence is 16 residues long. The CDR3 sequence: CTSSQGLAGAYNEQFF. The CDR3 DNA sequence: TGCACCAGCAGCCAAGGCCTAGCGGGGGCCTACAATGAGCAGTTCTTC.

This clone was seen a few times. The CDR3 region is CASSEGGYQPQHF. The CDR3 DNA sequence: TGTGCCAGCAGTGAAGGTGGATATCAGCCCCAGCATTTT. The chain couples TRBV2 to TRBJ1-5; D uncertain. The CDR3 extends over 13 amino acids. Germline V gives CDR1 SNHLY, CDR2 FYNNEI. V lost 1 base and J lost 5, with 6 bases in between. Using reference TRBV2 and TRBJ1-5 for the parts outside the CDR3, the full variable domain is EPEVTQTPSHQVTQMGQEVILRCVPISNHLYFYWYRQILGQKVEFLVSFYNNEISEKSEIFDDQFSVERPDGSNFTLKIRSTKLEDSAMYFCASSEGGYQPQHFGDGTRLSIL.

The chain has TRBV7-2 and TRBJ1-4, with D unclear. The CDR3 has 15 residues. The germline V gene has CDR1 SGHTA and CDR2 FQGNSA. The germline V and J ends were trimmed by 0 bases and 2 bases, with 7 bases remaining between them. The CDR3 loop reads CASSLAPRTNEKLFF. The CDR3 DNA follows: TGTGCCAGCAGCTTAGCGCCGAGGACTAATGAAAAACTGTTTTTT.

This chain joins TRBV28 and TRBJ1-2; TRBD1 matches at 10 bases. The V gene end was trimmed by 11 bases and the J gene end by 6 bases; junction bases not matched to a gene: 6. Germline-derived CDR1 and CDR2 are MDHEN and SYDVKM. The CDR3 contains 12 residues. CDR3 nucleotides: TGTGCCGTGGGACAGGGGACGGATGGCTACACCTTC. As protein: CAVGQGTDGYTF.

This sequence joins TRBV19 and TRBJ1-5; D is ambiguous. Trimming stripped 3 bases from V and 5 bases from J, with 8 bases between. The CDR3 is 13 residues long. Germline V lookup: CDR1 LNHDA, CDR2 SQIVND (reference sequence). The CDR3 DNA reads TGTGCCAGTAGTATTGCGGTTGATCAGCCCCAGCATTTT. This encodes CASSIAVDQPQHF.

In this sample, this clone turned up a few times. This chain joins TRBV28 and TRBJ2-7, with TRBD2 matching 8 bases. Trimming removed 2 bases from V and 3 bases from J; junction bases left unmatched: 6. The CDR3 is 15 residues long. CDR1 MDHEN and CDR2 SYDVKM come from the germline V gene. The CDR3, as DNA: TGTGCCAGCAGTTTAACGCCGGGACTAGGCTACGAGCAGTACTTC. It codes for CASSLTPGLGYEQYF.

The chain is built from TRBV11-2 and TRBJ2-1, with unresolved D. The CDR3 totals 13 residues. CDR1 SGHAT and CDR2 FQNNGV come from the germline V gene. The V and J ends lost 4 bases and 2 bases respectively, with 6 bases between them. The CDR3 sequence is CASSSGPYNEQFF. The CDR3, as DNA: TGTGCCAGCAGCTCTGGACCCTACAATGAGCAGTTCTTC.

The chain couples TRBV5-1 to TRBJ2-5; D perhaps matches TRBD1 (6 bases). V was shortened by 0 bases and J by 4 bases, with 13 bases between the two germline ends. This CDR3 contains 15 residues. Per germline, CDR1 SGHRS and CDR2 YFSETQ. The CDR3 is CASSLDPTGLETQYF. The CDR3 bases are TGCGCCAGCAGCTTGGACCCCACAGGGTTAGAGACCCAGTACTTC.

CDR3 nucleotides: TGTGCCAGCAGGGGGGTTCTCGGGAGGGTAGGTGAGCAGTTCTTC. Residues: CASRGVLGRVGEQFF. The chain is built from TRBV25-1 and TRBJ2-1, with 8 bases fitting TRBD2. This CDR3 is 15 amino acids long. Germline CDR1 and CDR2: MGHDK and SYGVNS. Losses at the gene ends were 6 bases for V and 9 bases for J; bases not matched to a gene: 13.

With regard to this clone: The junction differs from germline at one of its ends, possibly a read error. J is TRBJ2-4 and V is TRBV28, with D tentatively TRBD1 or TRBD2 (5 bases each). The CDR3 is 14 residues long. The germline V gene encodes CDR1 MDHEN and CDR2 SYDVKM. CDR3 nucleotides: TGTGCCAGCAGTTTAGGGGGAGCCCAAAACATTCAGTACTTC. Residues: CASSLGGAQNIQYF.

The CDR3 sequence is CASSESGRSYNEQFF. CDR3 coding DNA: TGTGCCAGCAGCGAAAGCGGGAGGTCCTACAATGAGCAGTTCTTC. The chain combines TRBV5-8 with TRBJ2-1; 9 bases are a match to TRBD2. This CDR3 has 15 residues. CDR1 is SGHTS and CDR2 is YDEGEE in the germline V gene. The V gene end was trimmed by 4 bases and the J gene end by 1 base; junction bases not matched to a gene: 3.

The chain joins TRBV2 to TRBJ1-5; 9 positions match TRBD1. V was clipped by 6 bases and J by 3 bases; unmatched bases: 6. This CDR3 spans 15 amino acids. Germline CDR1 is SNHLY and CDR2 is FYNNEI. The CDR3 loop is CASRGQGTANQPQHF. Written as DNA, the CDR3 is TGTGCCAGCAGGGGACAGGGAACTGCCAATCAGCCCCAGCATTTT. Full variable domain (missing parts from reference TRBV2 and TRBJ1-5): EPEVTQTPSHQVTQMGQEVILRCVPISNHLYFYWYRQILGQKVEFLVSFYNNEISEKSEIFDDQFSVERPDGSNFTLKIRSTKLEDSAMYFCASRGQGTANQPQHFGDGTRLSIL.

The rearrangement uses TRBV5-1 and TRBJ2-6, with no clear D. The CDR3 loop spans 17 amino acids. CDR1 and CDR2 (germline): SGHRS, YFSETQ. V lost 0 bases and J lost 2, with 12 bases in between. CDR3 DNA sequence: TGCGCCAGCAGCTTGGACTTTGCCACCCCTGGGGCCAACGTCCTGACTTTC. It yields the protein CASSLDFATPGANVLTF.

The chain recombines TRBV27 with TRBJ1-5; D gene unclear. The germline V and J ends were trimmed by 7 bases and 2 bases, with 27 bases remaining between them. In germline, CDR1 is MNHEY, CDR2 SMNVEV (reference sequence). This CDR3 has 19 residues. The CDR3 bases are TGTGCCAGCAACTTAAGGAGGCCCCTTAGGGTGGGCTGCAATCAGCCCCAGCATTTT. It translates to CASNLRRPLRVGCNQPQHF.

CDR3 sequence (DNA): TGTGCCAGCAGTCTCCGTGTACAACAGGGGTTCGCCACTGAAGCTTTCTTT. This gives the protein CASSLRVQQGFATEAFF. The chain recombines TRBV5-6 with TRBJ1-1; 7 nucleotides line up with TRBD1. This CDR3 spans 17 amino acids. CDR1 SGHDT and CDR2 YYEEEE come from the germline V gene. V shed 5 bases, J shed 4 bases, and the junction held 17 bases outside the gene matches.

This chain links TRBV7-9 with TRBJ1-4; D possibly corresponds to TRBD1 (6 bases). Germline V lookup: CDR1 SEHNR, CDR2 FQNEAQ (reference sequence). The CDR3 is made up of 16 amino acids. Trimming cost V 5 bases and J 3 bases, with 16 bases left between them. The CDR3 is CASSKAQGLSNEKLFF. Written as DNA, the CDR3 is TGTGCCAGCAGCAAAGCACAGGGTCTGTCTAATGAAAAACTGTTTTTT.

This clone occurred a few times. The gene calls are TRBV19 and TRBJ1-1; D gene uncertain. Germline values: CDR1 LNHDA, CDR2 SQIVND (reference sequence). The CDR3 has 14 amino acids. V was trimmed by 6 bases and J by 3 bases, leaving 14 bases between them. CDR3 nucleotide sequence: TGTGCCAGTAGATCCCTCCAGGAGGACACTGAAGCTTTCTTT. Encoded protein: CASRSLQEDTEAFF.

V is TRBV27 and J is TRBJ2-5; TRBD2 aligns across 10 bases. The germline CDR1 and CDR2 sequences are MNHEY and SMNVEV (reference sequence). The CDR3 is 15 amino acids. V lost 4 bases and J lost 5; bases outside the gene matches: 7. CDR3 amino acids: CASSSGSGRWETQYF. CDR3 DNA sequence: TGTGCCAGCAGTTCGGGTAGCGGGAGGTGGGAGACCCAGTACTTC.

This clone was found a few times. The chain couples TRBV6-1 to TRBJ2-7, with D unclear. Trimming removed 1 base at V and 4 bases at J, with 8 bases between. The CDR3 is 13 amino acids. From germline, CDR1 is MNHNS and CDR2 SASEGT. This CDR3 reads CASSEVTTYEQYF. DNA for the CDR3: TGTGCCAGCAGTGAAGTAACAACTTACGAGCAGTACTTC.

The chain uses TRBV10-1 and TRBJ2-7; the D gene is possibly TRBD1 (6 bases). Germline values: CDR1 WNHNN, CDR2 SYGVQD (reference sequence). This CDR3 is built from 14 residues. The V gene lost 4 bases and the J gene lost 3 bases, with 13 bases spanning the gap. DNA for the CDR3: TGCGCCAGCAGTGGGTCAGGGGTCCTCTACGAGCAGTACTTC. Protein: CASSGSGVLYEQYF.

The chain couples TRBV7-2 to TRBJ1-5, with D possibly TRBD1 on 5 matching bases. V lost 5 bases to trimming and J lost 4 bases, with 21 bases between them. Germline CDR1 SGHTA, CDR2 FQGNSA. The CDR3 runs 17 residues. The CDR3 coding sequence is TGTGCCAGCAGCCAAGCCGCAGCAGCTGGGGGGAATCAGCCCCAGCATTTT. It encodes CASSQAAAAGGNQPQHF.

The gene calls are TRBV6-6 and TRBJ2-6; possibly TRBD2 for D (6 bases). The V end lost 5 bases, the J end lost 4 bases, and 12 bases lay between the germline ends. Germline lookup yields CDR1 MNHNY and CDR2 SVGAGI (reference sequence). The CDR3 is 15 residues long. The CDR3 DNA reads as TGTGCCAGCAGTGGGCGGGGCGCGGGGGCCAACGTCCTGACTTTC. This codes for CASSGRGAGANVLTF.